Below, 14 T cell receptor beta chains from the same sample are listed, as sequenced in a study of glioma-infiltrating T cells. The iRepertoire nested amplicon-rescue multiplex PCR amplified TCR alpha and beta CDR3s from RNA. Using its own MiXCR run on the multiplex PCR reads, TCRdb lists one record per CDR3 protein. The sample includes about 130,000 distinct CDR3 sequences, roughly 25% of them seen just once. The sample taken for sequencing was glioma tissue, nonneoplastic brain tissue, or PBMCs (not recorded which). These receptors were collected from a human donor with low-grade glioma or glioblastoma, undergoing nonglioma brain surgery, or in good health (not recorded which).

This clonotype came up a few times. This sequence joins TRBV7-2 and TRBJ1-5; 7 nucleotides match TRBD1. The CDR3 extends over 13 amino acids. Per germline, CDR1 SGHTA and CDR2 FQGNSA. The junction had 5 bases not matched to a gene; V was cut back by 3 bases and J by 9 bases. CDR3 protein: CASSLGDRVPQHF. CDR3 coding DNA: TGTGCCAGCAGCTTGGGCGACAGGGTGCCCCAGCATTTT.

This clonotype was detected ten times or more. CDR3 in DNA: TGCGCCAGCAGCCAAGGGCCAGCGCCCTACGAGCAGTACTTC. Amino acid sequence: CASSQGPAPYEQYF. The rearrangement links TRBV4-1 to TRBJ2-7, with unresolved D. Germline CDR1 reads MGHRA; CDR2 reads YSYEKL. V lost 1 base, J lost 2 bases, and 9 bases lay in between. The CDR3 extends over 14 amino acids.

This clonotype was recorded many times. The V call is TRBV7-2, the J call TRBJ2-3; D is undetermined. This CDR3 has 13 residues. Trimming took off 7 bases at V and 4 bases at J, with 12 bases between the two ends. Germline V CDR1 and CDR2: SGHTA, FQGNSA. CDR3 sequence (DNA): TGTGCCAGCAACGTACACGGCCCAGATACGCAGTATTTT. Amino acids: CASNVHGPDTQYF. Full variable domain (rest looked up from reference TRBV7-2 and TRBJ2-3): GAGVSQSPSNKVTEKGKDVELRCDPISGHTALYWYRQSLGQGLEFLIYFQGNSAPDKSGLPSDRFSAERTGGSVSTLTIQRTQQEDSAVYLCASNVHGPDTQYFGPGTRLTVL.

About this clonotype: Just one base apart from a much larger clone, this may be a read error. CDR3 coding DNA: TGTGCCAGTAGTTCGGCGACAGCCGAGCAGTACTTC. It translates to CASSSATAEQYF. V and J are TRBV19 and TRBJ2-7; a weak D match, TRBD1 (5 bases). Germline V gene lookup returns CDR1 LNHDA and CDR2 SQIVND (reference sequence). V was trimmed by 5 bases and J by 6 bases, leaving 11 bases between them. This CDR3 spans 12 amino acids.

This clonotype was found many times. The chain couples TRBV27 to TRBJ1-1; D uncertain. CDR3 length: 14 amino acids. The germline CDR1 and CDR2 sequences are MNHEY and SMNVEV (reference sequence). V lost 5 bases and J 1 base, leaving 11 bases between the germline ends. CDR3: CASSPRPGNTEAFF. The CDR3 coding sequence is TGTGCCAGCAGTCCACGCCCGGGGAACACTGAAGCTTTCTTT.

This clonotype has a count of ten or more. The J gene is TRBJ2-7, the V gene TRBV7-2; D unclear. CDR3 length equals 15 residues. Trimming pared 3 bases from V and 6 bases from J, leaving 18 bases between. Germline V gene data show CDR1 as SGHTA and CDR2 as FQGNSA. The DNA for the CDR3 is TGTGCCAGCAGCTTGTATAGTGGCTCCCGCGGCGAGCAGTACTTC. Translation: CASSLYSGSRGEQYF.

This clonotype came up a few times. This sequence joins TRBV11-2 and TRBJ2-7, with D tentatively TRBD1 or TRBD2 (6 bases each). The CDR3 runs 15 residues. Trimming pared 5 bases from V and 4 bases from J, leaving 18 bases between. Germline V lookup: CDR1 SGHAT, CDR2 FQNNGV. This chain's CDR3 is CASSVGTGAHYEQYF. For the CDR3, the DNA is TGTGCCAGCAGCGTTGGTACGGGGGCACATTACGAGCAGTACTTC.

This clonotype was observed at least ten times. This may stem from a read error, because a much larger clone lies one nucleotide away. The chain links TRBV7-9 to TRBJ1-2; D not resolved. The CDR3 spans 14 residues. From germline, CDR1 is SEHNR and CDR2 FQNEAQ (reference sequence). With 6 bases removed from V and 4 bases from J, the gap between germline ends came to 15 bases. The CDR3: CASRPGRAPYGYTF. CDR3 DNA: TGTGCCAGCAGGCCCGGGAGGGCGCCCTATGGCTACACCTTC.

The sample holds many counts of this clonotype. Written as DNA, the CDR3 is TGTGCCAGCAGTTTCCCTTGGGAGACCCAGTACTTC. It specifies CASSFPWETQYF. J is TRBJ2-5 and V is TRBV7-8; D is unclear. Germline V lookup: CDR1 SGHVS, CDR2 FQNEAQ. CDR3 length: 12 residues. V lost 6 bases and J lost 5, with 10 bases in between.

In this sample, this clonotype turned up many times. The chain carries TRBV7-2 and TRBJ2-2; D is undetermined. The CDR3 loop spans 14 amino acids. Germline lookup yields CDR1 SGHTA and CDR2 FQGNSA. V lost 5 bases, J lost 3 bases, and 10 bases lay in between. CDR3 coding DNA: TGTGCCAGCAGCCTAGGCGGTCACACCGGGGAGCTGTTTTTT. This gives the protein CASSLGGHTGELFF.

On this clonotype: A much larger clone lies one base from this, so it may be a read error. The V call is TRBV7-2, the J call TRBJ2-7; no clear D. CDR1 and CDR2 (germline): SGHTA, FQGNSA. The CDR3 loop spans 14 amino acids. The CDR3 nucleotides are TGTGCCAGCAGCCCTGAACCTGCGGATCGCGAGCATTACTTC. Translating it yields CASSPEPADREHYF.

Details on this clonotype: A read error may explain this, as a much larger clone is one base away. The gene calls are TRBV6-4 and TRBJ2-1; D perhaps matches TRBD2 (5 bases). Trimming left V 3 bases short and J 4 bases short, with 13 bases between. The germline V gene has CDR1 MRHNA and CDR2 SNTAGT. This CDR3 has 15 residues. The CDR3 sequence is CASSEVGVGYNEQFF. The CDR3 DNA is TGTGCCAGCAGTGAGGTGGGAGTGGGGTACAATGAGCAGTTCTTC.

This clonotype showed up many times. The gene calls are TRBV3-1 and TRBJ1-1; TRBD1 is a possible D gene (5 bases). The germline V and J ends were trimmed by 0 bases and 1 base, with 9 bases remaining between them. This CDR3 spans 15 amino acids. In germline, CDR1 is LGHDT, CDR2 YNNKEL (reference sequence). This CDR3 is CASSQDLGGNTEAFF. CDR3 DNA sequence: TGTGCCAGCAGCCAAGATCTTGGGGGGAACACTGAAGCTTTCTTT.

This clonotype was recorded at least ten times. V and J are TRBV19 and TRBJ2-7; tentative D call: TRBD1 (6 bases). This CDR3 has 16 residues. The germline V and J ends were trimmed by 4 bases and 4 bases, with 20 bases remaining between them. Germline V gene data show CDR1 as LNHDA and CDR2 as SQIVND (reference sequence). CDR3 loop: CASSTPRGSGGYEQYF. CDR3 sequence (DNA): TGTGCCAGTAGTACTCCCAGGGGAAGTGGGGGTTACGAGCAGTACTTC.